This T cell receptor beta chain was recovered during a study of Graves' ophthalmopathy and Graves' hyperthyroidism. General study results and limits: Most thyroid clonotypes expanded beyond 0.001 frequency were also found in blood.

This clonotype was seen ten or more times. Antigen unknown. RNA transcripts served as template for amplifying TCR beta CDR3 sequences. RT-PCR with HTBI primers came first, then second-round multiplex PCR. TCRdb ran MiXCR on the multiplex PCR reads and lists one entry per CDR3 protein. The table lists hundreds of thousands of distinct CDR3 sequences, 20% to 25% of them singletons. V was pared by 6 bases and J by 6 bases, with 4 bases of the junction left unmatched. Germline V gene data show CDR1 as ENHRY and CDR2 as SYGVKD. The CDR3 is made up of 15 amino acids. The sequence came from a young woman with stable Graves' hyperthyroidism. The specimen was peripheral blood. The gene calls are TRBV10-3 and TRBJ1-6; the match to TRBD1 covers 11 bases. The DNA of the CDR3 is TGTGCCATCAGGGGACAGGGGGGGAGTAATTCACCCCTCCACTTT. Translated, it gives CAIRGQGGSNSPLHF.